The next 24 T cell receptor beta chains were all read from a single sample in a study of cytomegalovirus exposure and HLA in healthy donors. Use of 60 Vbeta and 13 Jbeta primers characterized the PCR. TCRdb's copy holds only in-frame clones and misses some; the assay was immunoSEQ multiplex PCR. The data contain about 100,000 clones, roughly 74% of them singletons. Input material: PBMCs. Every receptor here comes from a woman aged 70-85 years in good health and CMV-seropositive.

The chain is built from TRBV7-2 and TRBJ2-3; 8 bases line up with TRBD2. With 9 bases clipped from V and 8 bases from J, the junction kept 10 bases outside the gene matches. This CDR3 comprises 13 residues. The germline gives CDR1 SGHTA, CDR2 FQGNSA. The CDR3: CARQHGGASTQYF. The CDR3, as DNA: TGTGCCAGGCAGCACGGGGGGGCCAGTACGCAGTATTTT.

The J gene is TRBJ2-5, the V gene TRBV28; 7 bases line up with TRBD1. The CDR3 loop spans 17 amino acids. Germline CDR1 is MDHEN and CDR2 is SYDVKM. Trimming removed 6 bases from V and 2 bases from J; junction bases left unmatched: 15. The CDR3, as DNA: TGTGCCAGCAGCTACCCCCTCGGACAGGCGAAACAAGAGACCCAGTACTTC. Protein product: CASSYPLGQAKQETQYF.

This chain links TRBV27 with TRBJ2-7, with 7 bases lining up with TRBD2. This CDR3 has 16 amino acids. Germline values: CDR1 MNHEY, CDR2 SMNVEV (reference sequence). V trimming: 5 bases; J trimming: 2 bases; junction bases outside the gene matches: 12. The chain's CDR3 is CASSLVVGLGTYEQYF. The CDR3 DNA is TGTGCCAGCAGTCTGGTGGTTGGACTAGGAACCTACGAGCAGTACTTC.

This chain uses TRBV19 with TRBJ2-1; TRBD2 aligns across 14 bases. The CDR3 totals 15 residues. Germline assignment: CDR1 LNHDA and CDR2 SQIVND (reference sequence). Trimming took 6 bases from V and 5 from J; bases not matched to a gene: 3. CDR3 residues: CASSGLAGGNNEQFF. Written as DNA, the CDR3 is TGTGCCAGTAGCGGACTAGCGGGAGGAAACAATGAGCAGTTCTTC.

The V and J genes are TRBV28 and TRBJ2-7, with D perhaps matching TRBD1 (5 bases). Germline CDR1 is MDHEN and CDR2 is SYDVKM. There are 15 residues in the CDR3. V lost 5 bases and J lost 4, with 18 bases in between. The CDR3 DNA reads as TGTGCCAGCAGTCGGCGCCAGGGAAAACGGTACGAGCAGTACTTC. Residues: CASSRRQGKRYEQYF.

The chain uses TRBV5-1 and TRBJ1-2; 7 positions agree with TRBD1. CDR3 length: 14 amino acids. V shed 4 bases and J 4 bases; nucleotides not matched to a gene: 7. The germline CDR1 and CDR2 sequences are SGHRS and YFSETQ. CDR3 loop: CASSRGTESYGYTF. CDR3 nucleotide sequence: TGCGCCAGCAGCAGAGGGACAGAAAGCTATGGCTACACCTTC.

This chain joins TRBV5-6 and TRBJ2-5; 8 bases align to TRBD1. Per the germline V gene, CDR1 is SGHDT and CDR2 is YYEEEE. The CDR3 is made up of 14 amino acids. The trim removed 0 bases at V and 4 bases at J, leaving 2 bases unmatched. In DNA form, the CDR3 reads TGTGCCAGCAGCTTGGAACAGGGGGTAGAGACCCAGTACTTC. Translated, it gives CASSLEQGVETQYF.

In this sample, this clone turned up many times. The V and J genes are TRBV7-3 and TRBJ2-5; 9 nucleotides match TRBD1. V dropped 5 bases and J dropped 3; count of bases not matched to a gene: 4. CDR1 is SGHTA, CDR2 FQGTGA, per germline. This CDR3 has 14 residues. CDR3 DNA sequence: TGTGCCAGCAGCCCTTGGACAGGGGAAGAGACCCAGTACTTC. Translating gives CASSPWTGEETQYF.

The V and J genes are TRBV20-1 and TRBJ2-5; D gene ambiguous. With 5 bases removed from V and 5 bases from J, the gap between germline ends came to 6 bases. CDR3 length: 10 amino acids. Germline lookup yields CDR1 DFQATT and CDR2 SNEGSKA (reference sequence). The CDR3 here is CSAPPETQYF. DNA for the CDR3: TGCAGTGCTCCTCCTGAGACCCAGTACTTC.

This chain connects TRBV5-1 to TRBJ2-1; perhaps TRBD2 as D (5 bases). The CDR3 consists of 12 residues. Germline CDR1 SGHRS, CDR2 YFSETQ. The V and J ends lost 5 bases and 8 bases respectively, with 11 bases between them. DNA of the CDR3: TGCGCCAGCAGACCCTTGGAGGATGAGCAGTTCTTC. The encoded protein is CASRPLEDEQFF.

The J gene is TRBJ2-3, the V gene TRBV5-1; D is undetermined. The CDR3 contains 15 residues. Germline V gives CDR1 SGHRS, CDR2 YFSETQ. V lost 1 base to trimming and J lost 4 bases, with 13 bases between them. The CDR3 spells CASSLLGGNADTQYF. CDR3 in DNA: TGCGCCAGCAGCTTGTTAGGCGGTAACGCAGATACGCAGTATTTT.

In DNA form, the CDR3 reads TGTGCCAGCAGCTTAAGCGGGAGGGCAACAACCGGGGAGCTGTTTTTT. Translation gives CASSLSGRATTGELFF. The chain is built from TRBV7-6 and TRBJ2-2, with 10 bases lining up with TRBD2. Germline V gene lookup returns CDR1 SGHVS and CDR2 FNYEAQ. The J segment lost 5 bases and the V segment lost 2 bases, leaving 5 bases of the junction unmatched. There are 16 residues in the CDR3.

The CDR3 region has the DNA TGCAGCGTTGTAACACAGACGACTGAAGCTTTCTTT. This sequence encodes CSVVTQTTEAFF. The chain recombines TRBV29-1 with TRBJ1-1, with D uncertain. Germline-derived CDR1 and CDR2 are SQVTM and ANQGSEA. Between the trimmed V and J ends, which lost 4 bases and 5 bases, there was a span of 11 bases. The CDR3 length is 12 residues.

This clone came up once. V gene TRBV6-6 combines with J gene TRBJ1-1; D is possibly TRBD1 (5 bases). This CDR3 has 13 residues. Germline V CDR1 and CDR2: MNHNY, SVGAGI (reference sequence). Trimming cost V 8 bases and J 0 bases, with 10 bases left between them. CDR3: CASPSGMNTEAFF. The CDR3 region has the DNA TGTGCCAGCCCCTCAGGGATGAACACTGAAGCTTTCTTT.

The CDR3 nucleotides are TGTGCCAGCAGTTCCCAGCCGGGGGGGACCGGGGAGCTGTTTTTT. Amino acid sequence: CASSSQPGGTGELFF. This chain connects TRBV27 to TRBJ2-2; 8 bases agree with TRBD2. CDR3 length: 15 amino acids. CDR1 MNHEY and CDR2 SMNVEV come from the germline V gene (reference sequence). After removal of 4 bases from V and 5 bases from J, the junction contained 6 bases not matched to a gene.

This clone has a handful of counts. The J gene is TRBJ1-6, the V gene TRBV19; D possibly corresponds to TRBD1 (5 bases). The CDR3 is 15 residues long. Per germline, CDR1 LNHDA and CDR2 SQIVND (reference sequence). V was cut by 7 bases and J by 9 bases, with 19 bases left in between. The CDR3 spells CASTTQGRSGSPLHF. Written as DNA, the CDR3 is TGTGCCAGTACCACTCAGGGAAGGTCTGGTTCACCCCTCCACTTT.

This chain uses TRBV7-9 with TRBJ2-1; 12 nucleotides align to TRBD2. The CDR3 runs 17 residues. Germline CDR1 SEHNR, CDR2 FQNEAQ (reference sequence). With 0 bases clipped from V and 4 bases from J, the junction kept 4 bases outside the gene matches. For the CDR3, the DNA is TGTGCCAGCAGCTTAGCCGGACTAGCGGGATTGTACAATGAGCAGTTCTTC. It yields the protein CASSLAGLAGLYNEQFF.

The rearrangement links TRBV9 to TRBJ1-1; D is uncertain. The CDR3 is made up of 14 amino acids. Trimming shortened V by 0 bases and J by 0 bases, and 6 bases separated the two germline ends. Germline CDR1 and CDR2: SGDLS and YYNGEE. Here the CDR3 reads CASSVAQVNTEAFF. In DNA form, the CDR3 reads TGTGCCAGCAGCGTAGCTCAGGTGAACACTGAAGCTTTCTTT.

This chain links TRBV28 with TRBJ1-2; D may be TRBD1 (6 bases). CDR1 and CDR2 from the germline V gene are MDHEN and SYDVKM. The ends were cut back, 3 bases at V and 7 bases at J, with 9 bases in the middle. The CDR3 has 12 residues. Here the CDR3 DNA reads TGTGCCAGCAGTTTCAGGGGTGGTGGCTACACCTTC. Residues: CASSFRGGGYTF.

This chain joins TRBV18 and TRBJ2-2, with 7 bases matching TRBD1. The CDR3 is 15 amino acids. CDR1 is KGHSH, CDR2 LQKENI, per germline. V was clipped by 6 bases and J by 6 bases; unmatched bases: 10. The CDR3 region is CASSLRQGSAGELFF. The CDR3 DNA reads TGTGCCAGCTCCCTAAGACAGGGATCGGCCGGGGAGCTGTTTTTT.

This clone was detected once. The V and J genes are TRBV11-3 and TRBJ2-3; the match to TRBD1 covers 8 bases. Germline V gives CDR1 SGHNT, CDR2 YENEEA. This CDR3 has 16 residues. Trimming cost V 5 bases and J 4 bases; bases outside gene matches: 11. The CDR3 here is CASSPQGAFGSDTQYF. Here the CDR3 DNA reads TGTGCCAGCAGCCCTCAGGGGGCCTTCGGCTCAGATACGCAGTATTTT.

In its sample, this clone was seen a few times. The V call is TRBV6-1, the J call TRBJ2-1; 7 bases map to TRBD1. The CDR3 runs to 15 residues. V dropped 2 bases and J dropped 1; count of bases not matched to a gene: 2. CDR1 is MNHNS, CDR2 SASEGT, per germline. CDR3 nucleotides: TGTGCCAGCAGTGAACCAGGGGGATCCTACAATGAGCAGTTCTTC. It yields the protein CASSEPGGSYNEQFF.

The chain links TRBV11-2 to TRBJ1-2; 9 nucleotides match TRBD1. CDR3 size: 14 residues. Germline CDR1 is SGHAT and CDR2 is FQNNGV. The trim removed 7 bases at V and 7 bases at J, leaving 10 bases unmatched. The CDR3 spells CASTLRTGVFGYTF. CDR3 in DNA: TGTGCCAGCACCCTGAGGACAGGGGTTTTTGGCTACACCTTC.

The rearrangement uses TRBV18 and TRBJ2-7; 8 nucleotides agree with TRBD1. This CDR3 is 16 amino acids long. Trimming cost V 3 bases and J 2 bases; bases outside gene matches: 9. Germline loops: CDR1 KGHSH, CDR2 LQKENI. CDR3 coding DNA: TGTGCCAGCTCACCGACCCCGGGACAGGTAACCTACGAGCAGTACTTC. This gives the protein CASSPTPGQVTYEQYF.